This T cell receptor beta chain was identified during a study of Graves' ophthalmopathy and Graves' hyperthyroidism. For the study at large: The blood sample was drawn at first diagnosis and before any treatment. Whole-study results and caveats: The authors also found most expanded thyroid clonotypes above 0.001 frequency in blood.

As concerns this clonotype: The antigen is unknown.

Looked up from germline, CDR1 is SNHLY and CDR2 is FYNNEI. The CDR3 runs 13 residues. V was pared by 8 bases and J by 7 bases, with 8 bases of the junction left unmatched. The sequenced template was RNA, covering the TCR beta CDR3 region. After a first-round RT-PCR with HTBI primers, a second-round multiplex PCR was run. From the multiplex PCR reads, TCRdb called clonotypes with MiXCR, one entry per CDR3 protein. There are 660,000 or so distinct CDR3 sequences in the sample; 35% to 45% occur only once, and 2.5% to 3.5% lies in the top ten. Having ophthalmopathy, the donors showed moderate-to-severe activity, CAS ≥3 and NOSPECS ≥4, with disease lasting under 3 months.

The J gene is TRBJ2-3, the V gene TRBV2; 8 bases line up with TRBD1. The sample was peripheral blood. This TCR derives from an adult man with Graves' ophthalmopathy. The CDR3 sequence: CASPGQEGNTQYF. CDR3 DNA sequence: TGTGCCAGCCCGGGACAGGAGGGAAATACGCAGTATTTT.